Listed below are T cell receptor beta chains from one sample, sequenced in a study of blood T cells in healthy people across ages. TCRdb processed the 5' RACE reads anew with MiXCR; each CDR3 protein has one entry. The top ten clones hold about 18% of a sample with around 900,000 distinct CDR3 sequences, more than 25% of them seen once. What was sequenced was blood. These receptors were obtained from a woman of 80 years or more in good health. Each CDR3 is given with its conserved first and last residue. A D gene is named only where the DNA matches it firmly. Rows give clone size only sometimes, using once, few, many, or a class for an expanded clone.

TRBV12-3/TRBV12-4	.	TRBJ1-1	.	CASSFGGVAFF	TGTGCCAGCAGTTTCGGAGGGGTAGCTTTCTTT
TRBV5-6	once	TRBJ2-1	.	CASSPPIVGEQFF	TGTGCCAGCAGCCCCCCCATAGTAGGTGAGCAGTTCTTC
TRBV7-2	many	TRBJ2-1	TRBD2	CASSPRTSGGLYNEQFF	TGTGCCAGCAGCCCTAGGACTAGCGGGGGCCTTTACAATGAGCAGTTCTTC
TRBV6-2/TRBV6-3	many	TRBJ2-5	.	CASSVSGLSRETQYF	TGTGCCAGCAGTGTTTCGGGACTTAGCAGGGAGACCCAGTACTTC
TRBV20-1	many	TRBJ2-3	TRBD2	CSAHIAGGHRNTDTQYF	TGCAGTGCCCATATTGCGGGGGGGCATCGGAACACAGATACGCAGTATTTT
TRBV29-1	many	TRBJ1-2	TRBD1	CSVGTGVKGGYTF	TGCAGCGTGGGGACAGGGGTAAAAGGGGGCTACACCTTC
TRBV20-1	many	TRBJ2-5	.	CSASHQETQYF	TGCAGTGCTAGCCACCAAGAGACCCAGTACTTC
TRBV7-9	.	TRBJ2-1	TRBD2	CAGSLKGLAGGIYNEQFF	TGTGCCGGCAGCTTAAAGGGGCTAGCGGGGGGGATTTACAATGAGCAGTTCTTC
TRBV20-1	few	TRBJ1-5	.	CSASDGEGPQHF	TGCAGTGCTAGTGACGGGGAAGGGCCCCAGCATTTT
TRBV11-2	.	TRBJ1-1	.	CASSLLYWAFF	TGTGCCAGCAGCTTATTATACTGGGCTTTCTTT
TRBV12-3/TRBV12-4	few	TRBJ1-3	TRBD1	CASGTASSGNTIYF	TGTGCCAGCGGGACAGCTTCCTCTGGAAACACCATATATTTT
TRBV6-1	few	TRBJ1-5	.	CASSLQSPLPGLGNQPQHF	TGTGCCAGCAGCCTTCAAAGCCCCCTTCCGGGACTAGGGAATCAGCCCCAGCATTTT
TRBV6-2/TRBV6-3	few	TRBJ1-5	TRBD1	CASAFDRVSQPQHF	TGTGCCAGCGCCTTTGACAGGGTATCTCAGCCCCAGCATTTT
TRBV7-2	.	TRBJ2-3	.	CASSSRLLSPTDTQYF	TGCGCCAGCAGCTCCCGACTCCTTAGCCCCACAGATACGCAGTATTTT
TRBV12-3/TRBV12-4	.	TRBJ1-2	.	CAGSLTLRVGYTF	TGTGCCGGCAGTTTAACCCTCCGGGTTGGCTACACCTTC
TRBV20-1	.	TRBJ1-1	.	CSAPRGAMNTEAFF	TGCAGTGCTCCTCGTGGAGCTATGAACACTGAAGCTTTCTTT
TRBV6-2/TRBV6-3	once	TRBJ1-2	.	CASSDSKANYGYTF	TGTGCCAGCAGTGACTCGAAAGCGAACTATGGCTACACCTTC
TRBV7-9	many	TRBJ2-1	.	CASRAGTGGGYNEQFF	TGTGCCAGCAGAGCAGGTACAGGAGGAGGTTACAATGAGCAGTTCTTC
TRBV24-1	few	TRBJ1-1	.	CATSDLGREAFF	TGTGCCACCAGTGATTTGGGGAGGGAAGCTTTCTTT
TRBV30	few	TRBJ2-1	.	CAWLPYGGLSSYNEQFF	TGTGCCTGGCTCCCCTATGGGGGGTTGAGCTCCTACAATGAGCAGTTCTTC
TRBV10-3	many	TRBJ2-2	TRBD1	CAISDRGQGKSGELFF	TGTGCCATCAGTGACCGGGGACAGGGGAAGTCCGGGGAGCTGTTTTTT
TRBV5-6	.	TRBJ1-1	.	CASSLAQGSAFF	TGTGCCAGCAGCTTGGCGCAGGGGTCAGCTTTCTTT
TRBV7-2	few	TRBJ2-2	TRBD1	CASSFQRTGTEGTGELFF	TGTGCCAGCAGCTTCCAACGTACCGGGACAGAAGGGACCGGGGAGCTGTTTTTT
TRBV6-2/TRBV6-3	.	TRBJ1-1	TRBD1	CASRPDRGRATEAFF	TGTGCCAGCAGACCCGACAGGGGTCGGGCCACTGAAGCTTTCTTT
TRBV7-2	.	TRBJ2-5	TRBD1	CASSDQGAEQYF	TGTGCCAGCAGCGATCAGGGGGCAGAGCAGTACTTC
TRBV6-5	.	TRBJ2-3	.	CAGMEAGAEDTQYF	TGTGCCGGCATGGAGGCGGGGGCCGAAGATACGCAGTATTTT
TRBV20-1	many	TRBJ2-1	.	CSVKDSPREQFF	TGCAGTGTCAAGGACTCCCCCAGAGAGCAGTTCTTC
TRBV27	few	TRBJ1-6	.	CASSPGGYNSPLHF	TGTGCCAGCAGTCCTGGGGGTTATAATTCACCCCTCCACTTT
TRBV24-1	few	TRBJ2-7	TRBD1	CATSDSGQGVHEQYF	TGTGCCACCAGTGACTCGGGACAGGGTGTCCACGAGCAGTACTTC